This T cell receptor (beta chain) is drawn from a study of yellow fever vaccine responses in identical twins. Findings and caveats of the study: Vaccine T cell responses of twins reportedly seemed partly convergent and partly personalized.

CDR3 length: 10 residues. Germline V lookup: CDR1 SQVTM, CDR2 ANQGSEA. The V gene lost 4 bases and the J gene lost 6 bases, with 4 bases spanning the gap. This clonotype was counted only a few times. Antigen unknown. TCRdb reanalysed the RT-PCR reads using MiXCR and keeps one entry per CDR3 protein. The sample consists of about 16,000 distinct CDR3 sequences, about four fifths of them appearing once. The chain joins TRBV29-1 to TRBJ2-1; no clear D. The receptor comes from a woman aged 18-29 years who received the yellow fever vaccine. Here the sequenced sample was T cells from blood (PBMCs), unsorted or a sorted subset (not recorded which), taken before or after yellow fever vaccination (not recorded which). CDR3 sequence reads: CSVVSNEQFF. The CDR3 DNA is TGCAGCGTTGTTTCCAATGAGCAGTTCTTC.